This T cell receptor beta chain was observed in a study of tumor and adjacent non-tumor tissue in lung cancer. About the research overall: The cohort had 12 to 13 adenocarcinoma, 2 squamous cell and 1 small cell patients. General study findings and limits: Tumor repertoires had a smaller top 100 clone share than normal lung. Significantly higher TCR diversity was found in tumor than normal lung.

The library came from three nested PCR rounds adapted from ARM-PCR protocols. TCRdb recomputed calls from the multiplex PCR reads with MiXCR, one row per CDR3 protein. The data show nearly 50,000 distinct CDR3 sequences, 55% to 65% seen once. Of note for this clonotype: Its matching antigen is unknown. The junction departs from the called germline gene at one end, perhaps through a read error.

No cell sorting was done before RNA was extracted from the tissue. More than 3 cm separated this lung sample from the edge of the tumor. Specimen: distant non-tumor lung tissue. The receptor comes from a woman in her sixties or seventies with non-small cell lung cancer.

CDR3 residues: CANSTRTENTETFF. CDR3 bases: TGCGCCAACAGCACACGGACAGAGAACACTGAAACTTTCTTT. V and J are TRBV4-1 and TRBJ1-1, with D maybe TRBD1 (6 bases). CDR3 length: 14 residues. Germline lookup yields CDR1 MGHRA and CDR2 YSYEKL.